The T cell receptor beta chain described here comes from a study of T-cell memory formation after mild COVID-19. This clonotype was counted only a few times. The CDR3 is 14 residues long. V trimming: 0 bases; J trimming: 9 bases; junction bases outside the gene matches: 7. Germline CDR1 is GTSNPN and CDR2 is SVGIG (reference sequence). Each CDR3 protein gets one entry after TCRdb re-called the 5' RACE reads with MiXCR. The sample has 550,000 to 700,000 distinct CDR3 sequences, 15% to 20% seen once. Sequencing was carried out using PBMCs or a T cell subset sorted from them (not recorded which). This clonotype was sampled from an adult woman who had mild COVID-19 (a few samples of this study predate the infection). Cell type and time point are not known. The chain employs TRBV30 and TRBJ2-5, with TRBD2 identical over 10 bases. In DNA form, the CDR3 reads TGTGCCTGGAGTGTAGGTACTAGCGGGGACGCCCAGTACTTC. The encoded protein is CAWSVGTSGDAQYF.